These 26 T cell receptor beta chains share one sample of origin, sequenced in a study of T cells expressing NK-cell markers. Using the 5' RACE reads, TCRdb records one entry per CDR3 protein without DNA. Its clone listing holds some 110,000 distinct CDR3 sequences. The sequencing input was blood T cells: a sorted CD56 or NKG2C T cell subset, CD4+ or CD8+ T cells, or bulk PBMC T cells (not recorded which). These receptors originate from a woman between 18 and 69 years old in good health.

The chain couples TRBV27 to TRBJ2-1; TCRdb's D call, TRBD1, is unchecked because there is no DNA. From germline, CDR1 is MNHEY and CDR2 SMNVEV (reference sequence). The CDR3 is 15 residues long. CDR3 sequence reads: CASSFRDRVVNEQFF.

This chain uses TRBV7-2 with TRBJ2-3; the D call from TCRdb, TRBD2, cannot be confirmed without DNA. The CDR3 totals 16 residues. The germline CDR1 and CDR2 sequences are SGHTA and FQGNSA. The CDR3 spells CASSLTVAGLTDTQYF.

The chain recombines TRBV5-1 with TRBJ1-2. In germline, CDR1 is SGHRS, CDR2 YFSETQ. The CDR3 length is 16 residues. CDR3 residues: CASRRYRRISFYGYTF.

J is TRBJ2-2 and V is TRBV15. The CDR3 runs 14 residues. Germline V gene sequence: CDR1 LNHNV, CDR2 YYDKDF (reference sequence). The CDR3 here is CATSRESSTGELFF.

This sequence joins TRBV5-6 and TRBJ2-7; TCRdb lists TRBD1, though no DNA is available to test this call. Germline CDR1 and CDR2: SGHDT and YYEEEE. This CDR3 contains 13 residues. CDR3 loop: CASRIGGDYEQYF.

V gene TRBV29-1 combines with J gene TRBJ2-1; the TCRdb D gene call, TRBD1, has no DNA to confirm it. Per the germline V gene, CDR1 is SQVTM and CDR2 is ANQGSEA. The CDR3 sequence is 12 residues long. The CDR3 is CSGDGAPHEQFF.

This rearrangement joins TRBV9 to TRBJ2-1; TCRdb names TRBD1, which stays unverified in the absence of DNA. Germline V CDR1 and CDR2: SGDLS, YYNGEE. The CDR3 runs to 15 residues. The CDR3: CASSERDRDYNEQFF.

The chain links TRBV28 to TRBJ2-1; no DNA is available, so the TRBD1 call from TCRdb remains unchecked. This CDR3 contains 16 residues. The germline gives CDR1 MDHEN, CDR2 SYDVKM. CDR3 loop: CASSPGRYWFYNEQFF. Full variable domain (missing parts from reference TRBV28 and TRBJ2-1): DVKVTQSSRYLVKRTGEKVFLECVQDMDHENMFWYRQDPGLGLRLIYFSYDVKMKEKGDIPEGYSVSREKKERFSLILESASTNQTSMYLCASSPGRYWFYNEQFFGPGTRLTVL.

The chain links TRBV12-3 or TRBV12-4 to TRBJ2-3; the D gene TCRdb calls, TRBD1, cannot be checked with no DNA. The CDR3 runs 13 residues. CDR3 sequence reads: CASSLSGVDTQYF.

The chain is built from TRBV7-6 and TRBJ1-1. CDR3 length equals 14 residues. Germline V gene data show CDR1 as SGHVS and CDR2 as FNYEAQ. CDR3 sequence reads: CASSSGGVGTVAFF.

The V gene is TRBV4-3, the J gene TRBJ2-5. Germline CDR1 LGHNA, CDR2 YSLEER. The CDR3 is 14 amino acids. This chain's CDR3 is CASSQDMGWETQYF.

The chain uses TRBV28 and TRBJ2-7. Germline V gene sequence: CDR1 MDHEN, CDR2 SYDVKM. The CDR3 runs to 12 residues. CDR3 sequence reads: CASSWGSYEQYF.

The J gene is TRBJ2-7, the V gene TRBV6-2 or TRBV6-3; TCRdb picks TRBD1, but there is no DNA to check that call. The V gene's germline CDR1 is MNHEY and CDR2 SVGEGT. The CDR3 extends over 14 amino acids. The CDR3 loop is CASRIRDGPYEQYF.

The chain joins TRBV11-1 to TRBJ2-7; TCRdb selects TRBD2, and the lack of DNA leaves this call unchecked. CDR3 size: 14 residues. Germline V gene lookup returns CDR1 SGHAT and CDR2 FQDESV (reference sequence). The CDR3 is CASSFEGSSYEQYF.

This sequence joins TRBV12-3 or TRBV12-4 and TRBJ1-1; as DNA is missing, the TRBD1 call by TCRdb cannot be tested. The CDR3 is 13 amino acids. The CDR3: CASSTDSNTEAFF.

V usage is TRBV5-1 and J usage is TRBJ2-7. From germline, CDR1 is SGHRS and CDR2 YFSETQ. This CDR3 is 13 amino acids long. CDR3 amino acids: CASSSPGTYEQYF.

The chain couples TRBV20-1 to TRBJ2-3; lacking DNA, the TRBD2 call made by TCRdb goes unchecked. The CDR3 is 15 amino acids. CDR1 is DFQATT, CDR2 SNEGSKA, per germline (reference sequence). CDR3 protein: CSARVLADSTDTQYF.

The chain carries TRBV10-2 and TRBJ1-1. The CDR3 totals 13 residues. The germline gives CDR1 WSHSY, CDR2 SAAADI. The CDR3 loop is CASSLQRNTEAFF.

According to its frequency, this clonotype is medium-sized. The chain combines TRBV12-3 or TRBV12-4 with TRBJ2-5; lacking DNA, the TRBD2 call made by TCRdb goes unchecked. The CDR3 has 15 amino acids. CDR3 region: CASTLSRGFQETQYF.

The chain joins TRBV6-1 to TRBJ2-1; the D call from TCRdb, TRBD2, cannot be confirmed without DNA. There are 19 residues in the CDR3. Germline CDR1 MNHNS, CDR2 SASEGT. The CDR3 here is CASSAGTSGSIIYYNEQFF.

This chain links TRBV19 with TRBJ1-2. The CDR3 loop spans 13 amino acids. Germline CDR1 reads LNHDA; CDR2 reads SQIVND (reference sequence). CDR3 residues: CASTFGTFYGYTF.

This chain uses TRBV10-3 with TRBJ2-1; the TCRdb D gene call, TRBD1, has no DNA to confirm it. The germline V gene encodes CDR1 ENHRY and CDR2 SYGVKD. The CDR3 is 13 residues long. This CDR3 reads CAIKDPPYNEQFF.

This chain links TRBV6-6 with TRBJ2-1; the D call of TRBD2 rests on TCRdb alone, since no DNA is present to check it. The CDR3 consists of 12 residues. In germline, CDR1 is MNHNY, CDR2 SVGAGI (reference sequence). The CDR3 sequence is CASSYGLAEQFF.

V is TRBV20-1 and J is TRBJ2-5. Germline CDR1 and CDR2: DFQATT and SNEGSKA (reference sequence). The CDR3 extends over 15 amino acids. The CDR3 sequence: CSATTLDVYQETQYF.

V is TRBV6-4 and J is TRBJ2-3. This CDR3 spans 12 amino acids. In germline, CDR1 is MRHNA, CDR2 SNTAGT. CDR3 loop: CASSDSVGTQYF.

The chain has TRBV7-9 and TRBJ2-1; the D call of TRBD1 rests on TCRdb alone, since no DNA is present to check it. From germline, CDR1 is SEHNR and CDR2 FQNEAQ (reference sequence). The CDR3 totals 16 residues. CDR3 sequence reads: CASSLVGTGKAYEQFF.